What follows are 23 T cell receptor beta chains derived from one specimen sequenced in a study of blood T cell repertoires in COVID-19. The protocol was immunoSEQ multiplex PCR, while the TCRdb copy is restricted to in-frame clones and leaves out a portion. The data show 100,000 to 150,000 clones, approximately 86% seen once. The sample was peripheral blood. Receptor source: a woman in her 70s with COVID-19, enrolled during active disease.

The V and J genes are TRBV7-9 and TRBJ1-6, with 7 bases aligning to TRBD1. The germline V gene has CDR1 SEHNR and CDR2 FQNEAQ (reference sequence). CDR3 length: 14 residues. The J segment lost 8 bases and the V segment lost 5 bases, leaving 6 bases of the junction unmatched. The CDR3 region is CASSPGQLDSPLHF. CDR3 DNA: TGTGCCAGCAGCCCGGGACAGTTAGATTCACCCCTCCACTTT.

V is TRBV5-1 and J is TRBJ1-4; D remains ambiguous. V was cut by 0 bases and J by 10 bases, with 10 bases left in between. Germline assignment: CDR1 SGHRS and CDR2 YFSETQ. There are 13 residues in the CDR3. This CDR3 is CASSLGRGGKLFF. DNA of the CDR3: TGCGCCAGCAGCTTGGGCCGGGGTGGAAAACTGTTTTTT.

Ten or more counts support this clone. In DNA form, the CDR3 reads TGTGCCAGCAGCTTACACGGGATGACTGAAGCTTTCTTT. Translated: CASSLHGMTEAFF. The chain uses TRBV3-1 (or the pseudogene TRBV3-2) and TRBJ1-1; D ambiguous. The CDR3 is made up of 13 amino acids. V dropped 5 bases and J dropped 5 bases, with 12 bases sitting between them. CDR1 and CDR2 (germline): LGHDT, YNNKEL (reference sequence).

The chain uses TRBV7-9 and TRBJ2-1; 9 nucleotides agree with TRBD1. CDR3 length: 15 residues. CDR1 is SEHNR and CDR2 is FQNEAQ in the germline V gene (reference sequence). V shed 4 bases and J 2 bases; nucleotides not matched to a gene: 3. This CDR3 reads CASSWTGVTYNEQFF. The CDR3 region has the DNA TGTGCCAGCAGCTGGACAGGGGTGACCTACAATGAGCAGTTCTTC.

The J gene is TRBJ2-7, the V gene TRBV18, with a weak D call TRBD1 (6 bases). V lost 2 bases and J 5 bases, leaving 10 bases between the germline ends. CDR1 is KGHSH, CDR2 LQKENI, per germline. This CDR3 has 13 residues. CDR3 protein: CASSPGGENEQYF. Here the CDR3 DNA reads TGTGCCAGCTCACCAGGGGGCGAGAACGAGCAGTACTTC.

The chain combines TRBV5-6 with TRBJ1-3; D perhaps matches TRBD1 (5 bases). From germline, CDR1 is SGHDT and CDR2 YYEEEE. The CDR3 covers 15 residues. The V end lost 3 bases, the J end lost 2 bases, and 12 bases lay between the germline ends. The CDR3 sequence: CASSSRALPGNTIYF. CDR3 coding DNA: TGTGCCAGCAGCTCCAGGGCCCTGCCTGGAAACACCATATATTTT.

V and J are TRBV27 and TRBJ2-3; a weak D match, TRBD2 (5 bases). The CDR3 is 14 residues long. With 3 bases removed from V and 1 base from J, the gap between germline ends came to 8 bases. Germline V gives CDR1 MNHEY, CDR2 SMNVEV (reference sequence). The CDR3 region is CASSFNGGTDTQYF. The CDR3 bases are TGTGCCAGCAGTTTTAACGGGGGCACAGATACGCAGTATTTT.

The V call is TRBV18, the J call TRBJ2-2; D is possibly TRBD1 (6 bases). This CDR3 has 16 amino acids. From germline, CDR1 is KGHSH and CDR2 LQKENI. V was shortened by 4 bases and J by 0 bases, with 12 bases between the two germline ends. CDR3 in DNA: TGTGCCAGCTCACTCCAGGGGCCGACGAACACCGGGGAGCTGTTTTTT. Translation gives CASSLQGPTNTGELFF.

V gene TRBV30 combines with J gene TRBJ2-5; tentative D call: TRBD1 (5 bases). The V gene lost 8 bases and the J gene lost 0 bases, with 16 bases spanning the gap. This CDR3 comprises 14 residues. Germline lookup yields CDR1 GTSNPN and CDR2 SVGIG (reference sequence). The CDR3 nucleotides read TGTGCCGGGTCCAGGGCGCGGTACCAAGAGACCCAGTACTTC. This gives the protein CAGSRARYQETQYF. The variable domain in full, with the rest retrieved from reference TRBV30 and TRBJ2-5, is SQTIHQWPATLVQPVGSPLSLECTVEGTSNPNLYWYRQAAGRGLQLLFYSVGIGQISSEVPQNLSASRPQDRQFILSSKKLLLSDSGFYLCAGSRARYQETQYFGPGTRLLVL.

The V gene is TRBV6-2 or TRBV6-3, the J gene TRBJ1-6, with 7 bases identical to TRBD1. The CDR3 is 17 amino acids. Trimming took 2 bases from V and 1 from J; bases not matched to a gene: 5. The germline V gene encodes CDR1 MNHEY and CDR2 SVGEGT. This CDR3 is CASSYPGGRSYNSPLHF. CDR3 nucleotides: TGTGCCAGCAGTTACCCAGGGGGGAGATCCTATAATTCACCCCTCCACTTT.

This clone was picked up one time. V and J are TRBV30 and TRBJ2-3, with TRBD2 identical over 7 bases. The CDR3 contains 14 residues. CDR1 GTSNPN and CDR2 SVGIG come from the germline V gene (reference sequence). Trimming removed 2 bases from V and 0 bases from J; junction bases left unmatched: 2. The CDR3 is CAWSLGGSTDTQYF. For the CDR3, the DNA is TGTGCCTGGAGTTTGGGAGGGAGCACAGATACGCAGTATTTT.

The genes are TRBV19 and TRBJ2-1; TRBD1 agrees at 7 bases. The CDR3 is made up of 15 amino acids. CDR1 is LNHDA, CDR2 SQIVND, per germline (reference sequence). Trimming cost V 1 base and J 9 bases; bases outside gene matches: 9. In DNA form, the CDR3 reads TGTGCCAGTAGTATAGGGCAGGGGGTCTCGGGTGAGCAGTTCTTC. Its translation is CASSIGQGVSGEQFF.

The chain combines TRBV9 with TRBJ1-2; TRBD1 is a possible D gene (6 bases). The CDR3 is made up of 14 amino acids. The V and J ends lost 0 bases and 2 bases respectively, with 8 bases between them. Germline-derived CDR1 and CDR2 are SGDLS and YYNGEE. The DNA of the CDR3 is TGTGCCAGCAGCGTAGGTAGGGGGAACTATGGCTACACCTTC. It translates to CASSVGRGNYGYTF.

This clone was seen only once. The genes are TRBV9 and TRBJ2-3; D is ambiguous. The CDR3 is 13 amino acids. V was pared by 0 bases and J by 6 bases, with 8 bases between. The V gene's germline CDR1 is SGDLS and CDR2 YYNGEE. CDR3 DNA: TGTGCCAGCAGCGTAGGCCCGAGGGATACGCAGTATTTT. Its protein is CASSVGPRDTQYF.

This clone was seen a few times. This chain joins TRBV28 and TRBJ1-1; 7 bases agree with TRBD1. Losses at the gene ends were 7 bases for V and 0 bases for J; bases not matched to a gene: 11. Germline CDR1 and CDR2: MDHEN and SYDVKM. The CDR3 runs 16 residues. CDR3 sequence (DNA): TGTGCCAGCAACGTTCAGGGGCAGGGGGTGAACACTGAAGCTTTCTTT. This codes for CASNVQGQGVNTEAFF. Full variable domain (rest looked up from reference TRBV28 and TRBJ1-1): DVKVTQSSRYLVKRTGEKVFLECVQDMDHENMFWYRQDPGLGLRLIYFSYDVKMKEKGDIPEGYSVSREKKERFSLILESASTNQTSMYLCASNVQGQGVNTEAFFGQGTRLTVV.

This rearrangement joins TRBV28 to TRBJ2-7; D is ambiguous. Trimming cost V 3 bases and J 2 bases, with 8 bases left between them. Germline V gene sequence: CDR1 MDHEN, CDR2 SYDVKM. The CDR3 runs to 13 residues. The CDR3 bases are TGTGCCAGCAGTTTTCCCGTCCCCTACGAGCAGTACTTC. It is translated as CASSFPVPYEQYF.

The V call is TRBV9, the J call TRBJ2-1; TRBD2 agrees at 7 bases. The CDR3 totals 15 residues. With V trimmed by 1 base and J by 8 bases, 9 bases remained unmatched. Germline-derived CDR1 and CDR2 are SGDLS and YYNGEE. CDR3 DNA: TGTGCCAGCAGCGTAAGCAGCGGGGCGTGGGATGAGCAGTTCTTC. Translated: CASSVSSGAWDEQFF. The whole variable domain, remainder taken from reference TRBV9 and TRBJ2-1, is DSGVTQTPKHLITATGQRVTLRCSPRSGDLSVYWYQQSLDQGLQFLIQYYNGEERAKGNILERFSAQQFPDLHSELNLSSLELGDSALYFCASSVSSGAWDEQFFGPGTRLTVL.

V is TRBV2 and J is TRBJ2-5; D gene unclear. Germline V CDR1 and CDR2: SNHLY, FYNNEI. V lost 2 bases to trimming and J lost 0 bases, with 13 bases between them. There are 16 residues in the CDR3. The CDR3 DNA reads as TGTGCCAGCAGTGAAATGACGGGTTGGTACCAAGAGACCCAGTACTTC. Its protein is CASSEMTGWYQETQYF. Full variable domain (missing parts from reference TRBV2 and TRBJ2-5): EPEVTQTPSHQVTQMGQEVILRCVPISNHLYFYWYRQILGQKVEFLVSFYNNEISEKSEIFDDQFSVERPDGSNFTLKIRSTKLEDSAMYFCASSEMTGWYQETQYFGPGTRLLVL.

The genes are TRBV27 and TRBJ2-1, with D maybe TRBD1 (6 bases). The CDR3 runs 16 residues. Germline CDR1 reads MNHEY; CDR2 reads SMNVEV (reference sequence). The V and J ends lost 4 bases and 2 bases respectively, with 15 bases between them. Here the CDR3 reads CASSSRRTATYNEQFF. CDR3 nucleotides: TGTGCCAGCAGTTCCCGACGGACAGCCACCTACAATGAGCAGTTCTTC.

This sequence joins TRBV28 and TRBJ1-5; D is ambiguous. Germline V gene data show CDR1 as MDHEN and CDR2 as SYDVKM. V gave up 2 bases and J gave up 15 bases, with 14 bases separating them. The CDR3 length is 12 residues. The CDR3 DNA reads TGTGCCAGCAGTTTAACGGCGGAGACGGGGCATTTT. Translated, it gives CASSLTAETGHF.

The CDR3 sequence: CASSPGLAGGLEQYF. CDR3 DNA sequence: TGTGCCAGCAGTCCCGGACTAGCGGGGGGGCTTGAGCAGTACTTC. The chain has TRBV3-1 (or the pseudogene TRBV3-2) and TRBJ2-7; the match to TRBD2 covers 15 bases. Germline CDR1 reads LGHDT; CDR2 reads YNNKEL (reference sequence). The trim removed 6 bases at V and 7 bases at J, leaving 7 bases unmatched. CDR3 length: 15 amino acids.

The J gene is TRBJ2-7, the V gene TRBV5-1, with a possible D match to TRBD2 (7 bases). The CDR3 is 14 amino acids. V shed 3 bases and J shed 2 bases, with 12 bases lying between them. Germline-derived CDR1 and CDR2 are SGHRS and YFSETQ. The CDR3 region has the DNA TGCGCCAGCAGCTGGGAGGGGGGCACCTACGAGCAGTACTTC. Amino acid sequence: CASSWEGGTYEQYF.

CDR3 region: CASSGGFQETQYF. In nucleotides, the CDR3 is TGTGCCAGCAGTGGGGGGTTCCAAGAGACCCAGTACTTC. This sequence joins TRBV6-2 or TRBV6-3 and TRBJ2-5, with D maybe TRBD2 (6 bases). CDR1 and CDR2 from the germline V gene are MNHEY and SVGEGT. Trimming stripped 5 bases from V and 1 base from J, with 8 bases between. The CDR3 is 13 residues long.